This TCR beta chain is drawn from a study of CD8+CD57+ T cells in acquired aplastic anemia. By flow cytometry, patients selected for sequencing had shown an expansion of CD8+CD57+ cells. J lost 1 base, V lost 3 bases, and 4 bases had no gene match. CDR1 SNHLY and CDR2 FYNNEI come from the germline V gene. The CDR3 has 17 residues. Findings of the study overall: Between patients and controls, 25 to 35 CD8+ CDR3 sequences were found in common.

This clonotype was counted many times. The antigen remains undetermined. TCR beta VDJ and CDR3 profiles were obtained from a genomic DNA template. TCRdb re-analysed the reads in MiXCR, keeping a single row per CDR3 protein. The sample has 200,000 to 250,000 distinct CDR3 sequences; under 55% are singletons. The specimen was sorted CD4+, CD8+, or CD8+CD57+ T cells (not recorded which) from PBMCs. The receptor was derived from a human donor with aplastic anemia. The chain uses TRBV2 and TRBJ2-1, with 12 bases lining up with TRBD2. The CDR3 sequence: CASSDPLAGGSYNEQFF. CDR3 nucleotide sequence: TGTGCCAGCAGTGACCCACTAGCGGGGGGATCCTACAATGAGCAGTTCTTC.